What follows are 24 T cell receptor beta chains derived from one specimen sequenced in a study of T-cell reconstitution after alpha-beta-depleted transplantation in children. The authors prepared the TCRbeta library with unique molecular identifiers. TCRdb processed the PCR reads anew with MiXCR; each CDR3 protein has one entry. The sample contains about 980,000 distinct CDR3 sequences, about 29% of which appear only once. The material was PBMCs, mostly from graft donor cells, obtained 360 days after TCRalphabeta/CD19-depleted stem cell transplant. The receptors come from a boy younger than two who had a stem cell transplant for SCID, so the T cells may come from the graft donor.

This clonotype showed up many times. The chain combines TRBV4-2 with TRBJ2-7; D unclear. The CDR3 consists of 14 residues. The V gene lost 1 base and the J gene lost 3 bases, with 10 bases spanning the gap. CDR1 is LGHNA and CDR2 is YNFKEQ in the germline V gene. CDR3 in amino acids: CASSQGSLVYEQYF. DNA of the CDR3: TGTGCCAGCAGCCAAGGTTCACTTGTCTACGAGCAGTACTTC.

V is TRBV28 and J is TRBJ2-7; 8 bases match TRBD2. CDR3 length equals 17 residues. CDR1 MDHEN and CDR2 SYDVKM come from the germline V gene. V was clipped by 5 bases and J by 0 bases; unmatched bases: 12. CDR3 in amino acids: CASSTFTGGTSSYEQYF. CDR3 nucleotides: TGTGCCAGCAGTACGTTTACGGGGGGGACGTCCTCCTACGAGCAGTACTTC.

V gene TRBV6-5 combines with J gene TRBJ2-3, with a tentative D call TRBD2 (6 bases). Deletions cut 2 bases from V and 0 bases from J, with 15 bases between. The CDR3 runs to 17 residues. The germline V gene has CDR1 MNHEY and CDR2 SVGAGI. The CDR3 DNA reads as TGTGCCAGCAGTTACGGAGGGACCCCGACTAGCACAGATACGCAGTATTTT. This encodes CASSYGGTPTSTDTQYF.

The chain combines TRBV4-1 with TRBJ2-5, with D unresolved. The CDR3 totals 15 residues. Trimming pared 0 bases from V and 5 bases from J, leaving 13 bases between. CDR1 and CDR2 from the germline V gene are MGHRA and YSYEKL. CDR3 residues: CASSQEWPSGETQYF. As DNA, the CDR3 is TGCGCCAGCAGCCAAGAGTGGCCTTCCGGCGAGACCCAGTACTTC.

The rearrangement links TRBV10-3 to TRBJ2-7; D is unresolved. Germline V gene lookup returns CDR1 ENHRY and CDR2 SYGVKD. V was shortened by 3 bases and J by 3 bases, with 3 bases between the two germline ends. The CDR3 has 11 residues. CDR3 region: CAISDYYEQYF. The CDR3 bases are TGTGCCATCAGTGATTACTACGAGCAGTACTTC.

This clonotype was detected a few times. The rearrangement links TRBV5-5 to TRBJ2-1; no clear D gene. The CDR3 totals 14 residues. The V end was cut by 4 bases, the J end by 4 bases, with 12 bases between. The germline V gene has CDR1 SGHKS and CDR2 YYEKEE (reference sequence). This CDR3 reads CASSLGSPYNEQFF. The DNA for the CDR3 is TGTGCCAGCAGCCTCGGGTCCCCTTACAATGAGCAGTTCTTC.

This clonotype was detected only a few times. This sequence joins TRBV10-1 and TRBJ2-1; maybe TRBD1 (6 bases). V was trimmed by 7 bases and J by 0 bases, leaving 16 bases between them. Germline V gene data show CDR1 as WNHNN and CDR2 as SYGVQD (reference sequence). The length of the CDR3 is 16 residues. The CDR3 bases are TGCGCCAGCATAAAGACAGGCTCCTGCTCCTACAATGAGCAGTTCTTC. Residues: CASIKTGSCSYNEQFF.

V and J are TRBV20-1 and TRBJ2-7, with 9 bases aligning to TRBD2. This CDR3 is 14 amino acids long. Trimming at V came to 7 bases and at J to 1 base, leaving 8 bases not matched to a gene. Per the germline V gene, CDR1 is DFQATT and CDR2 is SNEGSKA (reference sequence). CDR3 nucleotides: TGCAGTGGCGAGAGGAGCGGGGGGTCCTACGAGCAGTACTTC. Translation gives CSGERSGGSYEQYF.

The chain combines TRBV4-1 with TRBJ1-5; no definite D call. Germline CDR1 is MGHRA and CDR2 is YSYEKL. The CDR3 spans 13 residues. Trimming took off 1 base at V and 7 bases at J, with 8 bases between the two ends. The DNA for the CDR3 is TGCGCCAGCAGCCAAGGACTACGGCAGCCCCAGCATTTT. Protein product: CASSQGLRQPQHF.

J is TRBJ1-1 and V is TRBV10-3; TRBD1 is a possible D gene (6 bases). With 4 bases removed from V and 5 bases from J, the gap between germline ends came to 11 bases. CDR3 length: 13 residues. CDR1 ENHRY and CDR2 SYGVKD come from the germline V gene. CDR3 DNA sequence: TGTGCCATCAGTGCGAAAACAGGGACTGAAGCTTTCTTT. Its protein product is CAISAKTGTEAFF.

CDR3 sequence (DNA): TGTGCCAGCGGCCCCGGGGTCCACAATCAGCCCCAGCATTTT. Translation gives CASGPGVHNQPQHF. The chain links TRBV4-2 to TRBJ1-5, with D hard to call. The V and J ends lost 8 bases and 3 bases respectively, with 14 bases between them. The length of the CDR3 is 14 residues. Per germline, CDR1 LGHNA and CDR2 YNFKEQ.

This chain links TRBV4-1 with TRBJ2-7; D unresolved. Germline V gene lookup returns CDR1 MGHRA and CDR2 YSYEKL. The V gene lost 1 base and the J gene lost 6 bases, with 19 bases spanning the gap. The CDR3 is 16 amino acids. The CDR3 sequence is CASSQAKGPVNGEQYF. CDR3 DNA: TGCGCCAGCAGCCAAGCTAAAGGGCCTGTCAATGGCGAGCAGTACTTC.

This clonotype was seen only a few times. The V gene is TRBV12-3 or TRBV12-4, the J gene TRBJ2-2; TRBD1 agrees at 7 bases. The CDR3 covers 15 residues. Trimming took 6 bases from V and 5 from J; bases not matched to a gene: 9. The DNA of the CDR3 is TGTGCCAGCAGGTTACGGGACAGAGATACCGGGGAGCTGTTTTTT. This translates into CASRLRDRDTGELFF.

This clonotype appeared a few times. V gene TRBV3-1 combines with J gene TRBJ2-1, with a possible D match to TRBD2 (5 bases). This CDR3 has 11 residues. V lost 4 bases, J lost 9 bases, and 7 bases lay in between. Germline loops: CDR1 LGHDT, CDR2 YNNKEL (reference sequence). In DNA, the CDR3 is TGTGCCAGCAGCCGAGGGAGTGAGCAGTTCTTC. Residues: CASSRGSEQFF.

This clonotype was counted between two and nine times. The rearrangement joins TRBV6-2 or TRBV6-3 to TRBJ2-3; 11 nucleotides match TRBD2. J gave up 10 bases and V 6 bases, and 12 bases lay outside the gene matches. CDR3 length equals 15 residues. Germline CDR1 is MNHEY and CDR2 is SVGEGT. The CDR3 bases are TGTGCCAGCAGCTTAATAGCGGGGGGGCTAGGCCCGCAGTATTTT. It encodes CASSLIAGGLGPQYF.

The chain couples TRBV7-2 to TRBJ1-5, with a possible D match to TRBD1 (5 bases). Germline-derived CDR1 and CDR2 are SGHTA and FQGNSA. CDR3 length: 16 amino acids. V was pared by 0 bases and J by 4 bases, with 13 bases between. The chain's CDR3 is CASSLAGTLENQPQHF. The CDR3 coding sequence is TGTGCCAGCAGCTTAGCCGGGACTTTGGAAAATCAGCCCCAGCATTTT.

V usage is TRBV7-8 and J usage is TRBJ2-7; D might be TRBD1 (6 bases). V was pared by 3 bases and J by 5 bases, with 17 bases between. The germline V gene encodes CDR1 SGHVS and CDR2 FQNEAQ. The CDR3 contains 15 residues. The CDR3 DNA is TGTGCCAGCAGCTTCTACACAGGGACCGGCGACGAGCAGTACTTC. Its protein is CASSFYTGTGDEQYF.

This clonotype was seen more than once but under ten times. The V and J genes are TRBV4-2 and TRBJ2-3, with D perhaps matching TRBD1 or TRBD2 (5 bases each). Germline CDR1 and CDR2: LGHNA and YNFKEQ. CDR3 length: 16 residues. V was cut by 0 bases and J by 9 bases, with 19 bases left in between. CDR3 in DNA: TGTGCCAGCAGCCAAGATTGGGGGTGGACAATTGGGACGCAGTATTTT. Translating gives CASSQDWGWTIGTQYF.

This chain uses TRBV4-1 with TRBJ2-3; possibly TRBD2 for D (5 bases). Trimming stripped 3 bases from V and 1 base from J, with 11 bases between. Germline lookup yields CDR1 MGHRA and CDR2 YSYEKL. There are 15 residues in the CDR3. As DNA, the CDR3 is TGCGCCAGCAGCCAGGACTCCACTGGCACAGATACGCAGTATTTT. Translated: CASSQDSTGTDTQYF.

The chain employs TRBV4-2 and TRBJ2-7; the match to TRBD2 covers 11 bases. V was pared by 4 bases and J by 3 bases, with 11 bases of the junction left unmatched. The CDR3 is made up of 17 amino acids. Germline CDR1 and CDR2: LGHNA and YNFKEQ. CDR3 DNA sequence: TGTGCCAGCAGCCGCGTGGAGGTAGCGGGGGGGAACTACGAGCAGTACTTC. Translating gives CASSRVEVAGGNYEQYF.

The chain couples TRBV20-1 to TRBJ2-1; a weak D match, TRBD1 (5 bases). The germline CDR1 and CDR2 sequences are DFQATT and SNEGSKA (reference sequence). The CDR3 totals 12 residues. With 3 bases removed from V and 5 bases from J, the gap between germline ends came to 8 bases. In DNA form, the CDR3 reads TGCAGTGCTAGTAGGGGCAACAATGAGCAGTTCTTC. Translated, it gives CSASRGNNEQFF.

Here the CDR3 DNA reads TGCGCCAGCAGCTTTTATCCCAGGGTAAAGAGGAAAGAAGGCTACACCTTC. It yields the protein CASSFYPRVKRKEGYTF. V usage is TRBV5-1 and J usage is TRBJ1-2; D may be TRBD1 (5 bases). V was cut by 2 bases and J by 8 bases, with 25 bases left in between. The CDR3 loop spans 17 amino acids. Germline V gene lookup returns CDR1 SGHRS and CDR2 YFSETQ.

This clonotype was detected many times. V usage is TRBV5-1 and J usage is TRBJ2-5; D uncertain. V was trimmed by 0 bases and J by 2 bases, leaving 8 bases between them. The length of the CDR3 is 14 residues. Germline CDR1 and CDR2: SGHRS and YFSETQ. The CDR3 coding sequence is TGCGCCAGCAGCTTGGCCGGGCGGCAAGAGACCCAGTACTTC. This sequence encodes CASSLAGRQETQYF.

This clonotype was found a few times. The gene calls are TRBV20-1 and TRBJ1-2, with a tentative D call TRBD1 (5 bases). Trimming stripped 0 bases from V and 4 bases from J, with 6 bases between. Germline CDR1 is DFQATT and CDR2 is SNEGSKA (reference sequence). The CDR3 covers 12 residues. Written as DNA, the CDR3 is TGCAGTGCTAGAGATGGGGCCTATGGCTACACCTTC. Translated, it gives CSARDGAYGYTF.